Described below is a single T cell receptor (beta chain) sequence and its context. Its cognate antigen has yet to be identified. Base qualities are not at hand, and no much larger clone is one base apart. At the junction V is shortened by 0 bases and J by 3 bases, with 15 bases in between. Counted from cysteine to phenylalanine, this CDR3 has 16 amino acids. The kept DNA is CDR3 alone, 48 bases in frame from the first base. CDR1 and CDR2 are read off the germline V gene as LGHNA and YSLEER. The cohort comprised some 730 healthy bone marrow donors. At the time of sampling, all cohort members were nominally healthy, though unrecorded immune exposures were likely present. The donor tested CMV seropositive, placing the donor among the 289 seropositive members of the cohort. Each donor provided a peripheral blood sample, and peripheral blood mononuclear cells were used for TCR beta sequencing. The Qiagen DNeasy Blood Extraction Kit was used to extract genomic DNA from the blood cell samples.

The data are from a study of cytomegalovirus exposure and HLA in healthy donors (dated by TCRdb to about 2017). Concerning the study at large: An earlier analysis of some 600 of the donors reported 276 Gb of sequence data and 117 million unique TCR beta sequences obtained from some 170 million T cells. About 300 gigabases of sequencing data and approximately 80 million unique TCR sequences were included in an early release covering several hundred HLA-typed donors. Of the approximately 400 genotyped donors, 70% to 90% were placed in the genetic ancestry cluster associated with self-reported Caucasian donors. The study was designed to test whether signatures of past pathogen exposure could be identified by cataloging public T cell receptors. The study used immunosequencing to profile the T cell repertoires of several hundred subjects and linked those repertoires to cytomegalovirus serostatus. Along with the 666-subject first cohort, a separate validation cohort of approximately 110 different subjects was used. The study combined high-throughput TCR immunosequencing, statistical association of individual TCRs with disease status, and machine learning to predict cytomegalovirus infection status. A later analysis re-examined previously published TCR beta repertoires from more than 550 donors and added high-resolution HLA genotyping to investigate patterns of TCR occurrence. Rather than using new phenotypic data, the later analysis identified candidate immune exposures from TCR beta sequences and from how often those sequences occurred across donors. An earlier analysis of 450 to 750 of the donors used high-throughput TCR beta sequencing to judge whether each TCR beta V gene segment behaved as functional or pseudogenic. Donor age, sex, ethnicity and CMV serostatus were compiled alongside the repertoire data. A later genetic analysis used genome-wide SNP genotypes for about 65% of the 666 donors, treating that subset as a discovery cohort. Every discovery cohort repertoire had been produced on one sequencing platform. HLA typing covered class I and class II loci at four-digit resolution. Typing coverage differed by locus: A, B, C, DRB1 and DQB1 were typed in roughly 629-640 donors, DQA1 in about 560, DPA1 in roughly 590, and DPB1 in just under 480. Four to six DR-DQ haplotypes were handled as single units for association and clustering, since linkage in the cohort was strong. Across 398 genotyped donors of the cohort, an average of roughly 250,000 unique TCR beta nucleotide sequences per donor were sequenced, and around 20% of those sequences were non-productive. Paper-wide results and their limitations: A later genetic analysis associated a missense DCLRE1C variant with V-gene and J-gene trimming of TCR beta chains, and an independent cohort replicated the association. In an earlier analysis of roughly 560 of the donors, most TCR beta V segments were observed in productive rearrangements about 87% or about 30% of the time, broadly matching IMGT annotations. A later analysis found that HLA-associated TCR beta chains were more clonally expanded and had lower generation probabilities than equally common non-associated chains. Because some donors lacked HLA typing at each locus, the association tests relied only on the typed subset. Sequencing depth was assumed to be roughly uniform across donors in the presence/absence analyses, though that assumption may not hold. Several of the top co-occurrence clusters appeared to be linked to parvovirus B19, influenza, CMV and Epstein-Barr virus, according to a later analysis. This cohort had only TCR beta chains sequenced, and the lack of alpha or paired-chain data limited which features could be detected. The authors suggested that the approach could potentially be extended to other disease states and immunological phenotypes. Correlated functional status among segregating V segments might reflect linkage disequilibrium, but an unknown experimental factor could not be ruled out. The earlier analysis of around 600 of the donors excluded approximately 15 rarely observed V segments, including chromosome 9 orphons, because counts were too low. A further reported finding was that TCR beta sequences accurately predicted the HLA-A and HLA-B alleles for most subjects in the first cohort. Most TCR sequences were seen in very few donors, while some public TCRs were found in many individuals. In a later genetic analysis, fewer N-insertions in productive TCRs were reported among donors in an Asian-associated ancestry cluster than the roughly 700-donor mean. The study listed 164 TCR beta chains as associated with cytomegalovirus. When HLA alleles, especially DR and DQ, strongly co-occurred, attributing TCR associations to individual alleles was difficult. Three of the identified cytomegalovirus-associated TCR beta chains were confirmed in vitro to be specific for cytomegalovirus antigens. In a later analysis, most CMV-associated TCR beta chains were found to appear HLA-restricted, with HLA associations seemingly driven largely by CMV exposure. Cytomegalovirus status was reported to be diagnosed by the classifier with high specificity and sensitivity in both the original and validation cohorts. The 87-base-pair reads could not distinguish some IMGT-functional V segments, including TRBV6-2 and TRBV6-3, so those segments were excluded. At a false discovery rate of 0.05, a later analysis linked 15,000 to 20,000 TCR beta sequences to specific HLA alleles. CMV serostatus was the only immune exposure information available for the cohort. In a later analysis, the rate of TCR association differed among HLA loci, with DRB1 alleles having the most associated TCRs and HLA-C alleles having the fewest. A cluster of highly shared sequence variants was judged likely to be a technical artifact of the sequencing pipeline.

The library was made by the immunoSEQ multiplex PCR assay. A mixture of 60 forward primers for TCR Vbeta segments and 13 reverse primers for TCR Jbeta segments was used in the multiplex PCR. Amplification of the CDR3 region of rearranged TCR beta genes was performed with a multiplex PCR assay on genomic DNA. Amplified TCR beta libraries were sequenced as 87-base-pair reads on the Illumina HiSeq System. Per the original workflow: In a later analysis, tens of millions of unique TCR beta chains were counted across the roughly 700 repertoires, and roughly 11 million of these chains were shared by at least two donors. Raw reads were error-corrected and collapsed into unique sequences by a nearest-neighbor algorithm in which closely related sequences were merged to remove PCR and sequencing errors. V, D and J gene segments were assigned by aligning CDR3 sequences to IMGT reference sequences. Each retained sequence needed at least a six-nucleotide match to both a V gene segment and a J gene segment. Rearrangements were called productive when the CDR3 lacked stop codons and stayed in frame with V and J; all others were non-productive. Following IMGT convention, CDR3 was defined as the stretch from the second conserved V-encoded cysteine up to the conserved J-encoded phenylalanine. The earlier analysis of 587 of the donors excluded any sequence lacking an unambiguous match to a single V gene segment. In an earlier analysis of 587 of the donors, a V segment was called functional when productive rearrangements were above 56.7%, and segregating when the standard deviation between donors exceeded 5%. A statistical classification framework was built for diagnosing cytomegalovirus status from the catalog of TCR beta chain sequences. A later analysis assigned V and J genes by comparing TCR nucleotide sequences with IMGT/GENE-DB human TR gene sequences. Using the TCRdist pipeline, a later analysis assigned CDR3 sequences along with most-parsimonious VDJ recombination scenarios. In a later analysis, every TCR beta chain was defined by the combination of its CDR3 amino acid sequence and its V-gene family, and reads without a unique V-gene family were dropped. In a later analysis, approximately 590 highly shared, low-generation-probability nucleotide sequences were removed to address suspected cross-contamination and a sequencing artifact. For each public chain, a later analysis derived a clonal expansion index from normalized ranks of inferred template counts within each repertoire. In a later analysis, generation probabilities were computed with a VDJ recombination model fitted to out-of-frame rearrangements, and the resulting probabilities were checked against IGoR. Hypergeometric tests were used in a later analysis to score TCR-TCR, TCR-HLA and TCR-CMV co-occurrence, with a repertoire-size bias correction applied to the TCR pairs. A later analysis estimated false discovery rates by permuting HLA or CMV assignments 20 times. In a later analysis, co-occurring TCRs were grouped using DBSCAN, with TCRdist sequence similarity added in when clustering inside HLA-allele-positive subsets. Co-occurrence clustering excluded repertoires with fewer than 30,000 or more than 120,000 public chains, plus five with anomalous nucleotide sharing. In its TCRdb copy, this immuneACCESS table keeps in-frame sequences only and misses some clones. Where compared with another copy, unresolved V genes explain less than half of these, and the others have no known cause. The DNA gave D and trimming, while V, J and clone size come from that table. The sample yields over 90,000 clones; roughly 80% were counted once. Together, the top ten hold approximately 3.8% of the sample.

In this chain, TRBV4-3 is recombined with TRBJ2-7; a weak D assignment points to TRBD2 (6 bases agree). This TCR derives from a man aged 50-60 years in good health and CMV-seropositive. Sequenced sample: PBMCs. The DNA sequence is given as TGCGCCAGCAGCCAAGATAACGCGGGACTGTTCTACGAGCAGTACTTC. Its translation reads: CASSQDNAGLFYEQYF.